This TCR beta chain was found in a study of tumor-infiltrating lymphocytes in primary liver carcinoma (dated by TCRdb to the late 2010s). In terms of the full investigation: Four to six patients with histopathologically diagnosed primary liver carcinoma underwent surgical resection in China between late 2015 and March 2016. Of the five patients (three men and two women, aged 30 to 69 years), four had hepatocellular carcinoma and one had combined HCC and intrahepatic cholangiocarcinoma. The five patients had tumors of stage T1-T3 N0M0, with maximum diameters ranging from roughly 4.2 to 11 cm. Each sample produced roughly 3.65 to 7.13 million productive TCRbeta reads, and read depth showed no significant difference between tissue types. Across five regions of each liver tumor, along with adjacent normal tissue and blood, the study brought together TCRbeta repertoire sequencing, expression microarrays and whole-exome sequencing. A total of roughly 35 specimens from 5 patients underwent TCRbeta repertoire sequencing, comprising roughly 25 tumor regions, 5 adjacent noncancerous liver tissues and 5 peripheral blood samples. Repertoires from technical replicates were highly reproducible, with mean shared-clone rates about 0.86 and correlation coefficients above 0.95.

About this clonotype itself: The antigen it recognizes is unknown. The junction departs from the called germline gene at one end, perhaps through a read error.

Broad study findings and their caveats: Only five patients were included in the study, and the authors note that the findings should be validated in a larger study. Pairs of tumor regions showed greater repertoire overlap (mean about 35%) than tumor-adjacent pairs (roughly 17%) or tumor-blood pairs (approximately 15%), which is consistent with antigen-driven expansion. Because sequencing covered only the TCR beta chain and unpaired alpha chains were not captured, true repertoire diversity is likely underestimated. Bulk unsorted samples precluded comparing CD4+ and CD8+ T cell repertoires. The top 250 clones accounted for a significantly greater share of the repertoire in tumors than in blood (p = 0.039).

Blood RNA was extracted from unsorted whole blood with TRIzol reagent; germline DNA came from the DNeasy Blood & Tissue kit. Chronic HBV infection was present in the patients, and the patients were treatment-naive at sampling. Before surgery, approximately 3.6 milliliters of peripheral blood were drawn into K2EDTA tubes. From a lookup of the germline V gene (reference sequence), CDR1 and CDR2 are SEHNR and FQNEAQ. Including the terminal cysteine and phenylalanine, the CDR3 comprises 15 residues. The DNA shown is the 45-base CDR3, in frame from base 1. Starting from approximately 500 ng total RNA, TCRbeta-specific cDNA was produced by reverse transcription with a constant-region primer and ProtoScript II reverse transcriptase. The TCRbeta libraries were prepared through three rounds of nested multiplex PCR following a slightly modified ARM-PCR procedure. Multiplex TRBV1-TRBV30 forward primers and a Cbeta reverse primer were used in the first two PCR rounds, each of which was run for 10 cycles. A final 25-cycle PCR with Deep VentR polymerase added sample barcodes and Illumina adapters. Before sequencing, amplicons between 200 and 500 bp were purified from gel using a QIAquick gel extraction kit. The TCRbeta amplicons were sequenced with 250-bp paired-end reads on an Illumina HiSeq 2500. Per the original workflow: To recover full CDR3 sequences, reads were quality-trimmed using Trimmomatic v0.33 and paired reads were then merged using FLASH v1.2.11. V, D and J germline segments were assigned to the rearranged TCRbeta sequences by MiGEC v1.2.1b. VDJtools v1.0.0 computed clonotype statistics and Shannon-Wiener diversity indices. To cut down on sampling bias, every analysis after diversity analysis relied on just the 250 most abundant clonotypes from each sample. TCRdb trimmed the raw reads at Q25, called clones with MiXCR and kept productive beta chains. A single entry per CDR3 protein holds the most common genes and DNA from its merged rows. TCRdb, not the authors, supplied the V and J calls. In this sample the table shows around 330,000 distinct CDR3 sequences, about 62% of which occur a single time. Roughly 10% of the sample is in the top ten clones.

The receptor comes from a middle-aged man with primary liver carcinoma and hepatitis B virus infection. Sequencing used peripheral blood. This sequence uses TRBV7-9 and TRBJ1-6, with 7 junctional bases fitting TRBD1. The CDR3 in this case is CVSSLDARGNSPLHF. The sequenced DNA: TGTGTCAGCAGCTTAGACGCCAGGGGGAATTCACCCCTCCACTTT.